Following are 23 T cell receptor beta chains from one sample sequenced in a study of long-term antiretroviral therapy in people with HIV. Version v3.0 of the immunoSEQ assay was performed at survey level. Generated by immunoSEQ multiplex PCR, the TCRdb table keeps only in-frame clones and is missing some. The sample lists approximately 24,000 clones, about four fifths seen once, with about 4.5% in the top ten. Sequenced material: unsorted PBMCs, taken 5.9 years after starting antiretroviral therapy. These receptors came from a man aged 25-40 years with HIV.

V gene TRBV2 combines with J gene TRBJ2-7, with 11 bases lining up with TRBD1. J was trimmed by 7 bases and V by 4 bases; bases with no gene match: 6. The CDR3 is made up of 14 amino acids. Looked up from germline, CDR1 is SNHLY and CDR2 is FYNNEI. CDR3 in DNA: TGTGCCAGCAGTGGCGGGACAGGGGGTGGGGAGCAGTACTTC. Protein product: CASSGGTGGGEQYF.

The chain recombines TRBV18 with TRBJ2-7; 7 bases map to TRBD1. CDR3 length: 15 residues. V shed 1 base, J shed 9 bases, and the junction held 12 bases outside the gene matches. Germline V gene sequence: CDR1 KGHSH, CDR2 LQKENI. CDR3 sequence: CASSPQTGTLRGQYF. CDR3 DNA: TGTGCCAGCTCACCACAGACAGGGACCCTGAGAGGGCAGTACTTC.

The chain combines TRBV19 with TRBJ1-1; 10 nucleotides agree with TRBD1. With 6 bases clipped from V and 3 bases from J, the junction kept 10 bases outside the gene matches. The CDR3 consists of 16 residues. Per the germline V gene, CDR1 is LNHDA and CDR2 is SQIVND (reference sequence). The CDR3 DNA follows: TGTGCCAGTAGCATCGACAGGGGGCGTCGGGACACTGAAGCTTTCTTT. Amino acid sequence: CASSIDRGRRDTEAFF.

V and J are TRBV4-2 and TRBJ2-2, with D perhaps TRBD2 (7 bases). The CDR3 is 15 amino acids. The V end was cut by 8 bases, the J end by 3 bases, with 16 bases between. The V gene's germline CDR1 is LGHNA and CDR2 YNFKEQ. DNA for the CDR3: TGTGCCAGCGAAAACAGGGCGGGGGACACCGGGGAGCTGTTTTTT. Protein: CASENRAGDTGELFF.

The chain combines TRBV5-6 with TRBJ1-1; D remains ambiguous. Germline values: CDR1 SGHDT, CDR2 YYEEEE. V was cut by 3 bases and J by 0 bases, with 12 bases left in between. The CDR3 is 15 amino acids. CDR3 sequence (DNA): TGTGCCAGCAGCTCCAGCCCCGGGATGAACACTGAAGCTTTCTTT. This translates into CASSSSPGMNTEAFF.

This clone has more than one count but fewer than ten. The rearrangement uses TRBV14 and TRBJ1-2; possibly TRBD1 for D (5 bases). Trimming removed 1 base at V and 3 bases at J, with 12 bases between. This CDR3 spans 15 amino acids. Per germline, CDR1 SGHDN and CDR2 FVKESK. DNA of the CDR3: TGTGCCAGCAGCCAAGGGGGGGAAGAGGACTATGGCTACACCTTC. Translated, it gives CASSQGGEEDYGYTF.

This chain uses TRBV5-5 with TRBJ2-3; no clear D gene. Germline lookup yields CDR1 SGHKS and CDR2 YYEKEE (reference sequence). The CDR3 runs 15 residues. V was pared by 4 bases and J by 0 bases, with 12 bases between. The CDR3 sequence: CASSDPGPSTDTQYF. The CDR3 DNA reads TGTGCCAGCAGCGACCCCGGACCAAGCACAGATACGCAGTATTTT.

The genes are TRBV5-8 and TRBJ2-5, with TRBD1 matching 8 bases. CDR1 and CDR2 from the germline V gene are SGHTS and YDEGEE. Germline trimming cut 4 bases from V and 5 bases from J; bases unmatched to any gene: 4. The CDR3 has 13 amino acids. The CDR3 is CASSLDREETQYF. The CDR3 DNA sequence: TGTGCCAGCAGCCTGGACAGGGAGGAGACCCAGTACTTC.

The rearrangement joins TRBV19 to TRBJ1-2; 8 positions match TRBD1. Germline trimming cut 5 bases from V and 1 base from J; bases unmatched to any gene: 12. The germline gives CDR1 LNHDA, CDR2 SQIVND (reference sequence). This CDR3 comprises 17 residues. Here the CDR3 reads CASSPITAQGVNYGYTF. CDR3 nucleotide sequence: TGTGCCAGTAGTCCAATAACCGCACAGGGGGTTAACTATGGCTACACCTTC.

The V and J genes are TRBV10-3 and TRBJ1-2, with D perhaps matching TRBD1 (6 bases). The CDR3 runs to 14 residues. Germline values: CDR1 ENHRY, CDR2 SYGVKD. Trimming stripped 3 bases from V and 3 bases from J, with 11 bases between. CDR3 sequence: CAISDGQGYYGYTF. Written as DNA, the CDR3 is TGTGCCATCAGTGATGGTCAGGGGTACTATGGCTACACCTTC.

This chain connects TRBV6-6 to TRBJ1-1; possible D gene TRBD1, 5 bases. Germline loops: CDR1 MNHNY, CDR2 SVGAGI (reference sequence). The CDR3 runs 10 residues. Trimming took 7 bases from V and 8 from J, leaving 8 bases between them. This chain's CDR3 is CASTGGEAFF. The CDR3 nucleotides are TGTGCCAGCACGGGGGGAGAAGCTTTCTTT.

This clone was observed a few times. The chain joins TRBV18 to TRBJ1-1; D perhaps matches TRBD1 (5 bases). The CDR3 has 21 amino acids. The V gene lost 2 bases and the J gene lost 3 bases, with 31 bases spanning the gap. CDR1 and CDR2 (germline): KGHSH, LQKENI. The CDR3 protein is CASSPYSQYLGIRTGDTEAFF. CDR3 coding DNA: TGTGCCAGCTCACCATATTCCCAATATTTGGGGATCAGAACGGGGGACACTGAAGCTTTCTTT. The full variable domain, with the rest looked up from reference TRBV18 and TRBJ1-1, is NAGVMQNPRHLVRRRGQEARLRCSPMKGHSHVYWYRQLPEEGLKFMVYLQKENIIDESGMPKERFSAEFPKEGPSILRIQQVVRGDSAAYFCASSPYSQYLGIRTGDTEAFFGQGTRLTVV.

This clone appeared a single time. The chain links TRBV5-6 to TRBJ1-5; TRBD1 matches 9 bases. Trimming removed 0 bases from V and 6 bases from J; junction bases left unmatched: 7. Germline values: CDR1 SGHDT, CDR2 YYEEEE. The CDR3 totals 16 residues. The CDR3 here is CASSLDKGQGGQPQHF. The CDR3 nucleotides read TGTGCCAGCAGCTTGGATAAGGGACAGGGTGGTCAGCCCCAGCATTTT.

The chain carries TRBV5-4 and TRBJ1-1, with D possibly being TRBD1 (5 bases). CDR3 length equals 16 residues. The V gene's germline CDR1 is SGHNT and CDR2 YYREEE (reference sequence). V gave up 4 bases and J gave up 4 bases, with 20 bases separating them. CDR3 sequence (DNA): TGTGCCAGCAGCCCGGAGTGGGGGAGGGGCGGCACTGAAGCTTTCTTT. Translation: CASSPEWGRGGTEAFF.

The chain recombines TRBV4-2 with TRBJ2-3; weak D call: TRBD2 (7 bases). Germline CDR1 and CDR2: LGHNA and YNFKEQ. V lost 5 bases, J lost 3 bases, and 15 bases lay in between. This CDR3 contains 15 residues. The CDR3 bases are TGTGCCAGCAGCAAGGGGGGGGCCGATACAGATACGCAGTATTTT. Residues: CASSKGGADTDTQYF.

Written as DNA, the CDR3 is TGTGCCAGCAGCTTAGGAGCAGGGGGGACCTACAATGAGCAGTTCTTC. It encodes CASSLGAGGTYNEQFF. V is TRBV7-9 and J is TRBJ2-1; possible D gene TRBD1, 7 bases. The germline gives CDR1 SEHNR, CDR2 FQNEAQ (reference sequence). The ends were cut back, 1 base at V and 2 bases at J, with 12 bases in the middle. The CDR3 length is 16 residues.

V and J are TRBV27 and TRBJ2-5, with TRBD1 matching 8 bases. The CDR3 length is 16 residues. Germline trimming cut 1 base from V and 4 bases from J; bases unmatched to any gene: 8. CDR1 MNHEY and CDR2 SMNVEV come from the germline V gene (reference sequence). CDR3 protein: CASSLFVGTGRETQYF. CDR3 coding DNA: TGTGCCAGCAGTTTATTCGTCGGGACAGGTAGAGAGACCCAGTACTTC.

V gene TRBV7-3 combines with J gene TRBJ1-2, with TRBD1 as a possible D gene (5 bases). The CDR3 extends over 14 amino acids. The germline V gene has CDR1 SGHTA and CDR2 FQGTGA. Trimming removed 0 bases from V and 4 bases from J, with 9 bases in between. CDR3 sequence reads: CASSLTAGPYGYTF. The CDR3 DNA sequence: TGTGCCAGCAGCTTAACAGCAGGGCCCTATGGCTACACCTTC.

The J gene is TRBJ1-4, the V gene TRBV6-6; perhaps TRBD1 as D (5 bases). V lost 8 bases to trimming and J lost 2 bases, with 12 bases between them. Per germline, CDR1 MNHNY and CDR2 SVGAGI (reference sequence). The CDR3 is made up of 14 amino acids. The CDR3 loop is CASGKGRTNEKLFF. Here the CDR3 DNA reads TGTGCCAGCGGAAAGGGACGGACTAATGAAAAACTGTTTTTT.

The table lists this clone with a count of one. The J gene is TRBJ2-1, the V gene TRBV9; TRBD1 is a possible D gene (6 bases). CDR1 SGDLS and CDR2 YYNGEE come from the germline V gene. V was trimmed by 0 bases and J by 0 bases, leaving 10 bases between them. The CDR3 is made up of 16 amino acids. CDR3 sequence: CASSVGVGASYNEQFF. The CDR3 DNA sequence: TGTGCCAGCAGCGTAGGGGTGGGGGCCTCCTACAATGAGCAGTTCTTC.

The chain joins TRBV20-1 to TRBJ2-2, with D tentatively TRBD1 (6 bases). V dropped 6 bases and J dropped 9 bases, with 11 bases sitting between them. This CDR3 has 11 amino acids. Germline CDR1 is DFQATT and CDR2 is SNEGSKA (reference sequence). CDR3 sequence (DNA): TGCAGTGCGCCGGACAGAAGGGAGCTGTTTTTT. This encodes CSAPDRRELFF.

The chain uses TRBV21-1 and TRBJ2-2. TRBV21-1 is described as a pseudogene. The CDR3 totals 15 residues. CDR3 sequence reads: CASSHGNVPPGGLFF. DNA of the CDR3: TGTGCCAGCAGCCACGGCAATGTACCCCCTGGTGGGCTGTTTTTT.

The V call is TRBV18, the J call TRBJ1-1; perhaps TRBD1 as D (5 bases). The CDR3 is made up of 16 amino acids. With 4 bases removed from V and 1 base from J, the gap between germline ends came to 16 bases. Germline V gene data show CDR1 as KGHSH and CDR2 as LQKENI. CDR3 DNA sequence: TGTGCCAGCTCACTCTTCCCTCAGGGAGGGAACACTGAAGCTTTCTTT. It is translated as CASSLFPQGGNTEAFF. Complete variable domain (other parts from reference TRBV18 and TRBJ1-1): NAGVMQNPRHLVRRRGQEARLRCSPMKGHSHVYWYRQLPEEGLKFMVYLQKENIIDESGMPKERFSAEFPKEGPSILRIQQVVRGDSAAYFCASSLFPQGGNTEAFFGQGTRLTVV.